Sequencing of this T cell receptor beta chain was carried out in a study of cytomegalovirus exposure and HLA in healthy donors. Study background: A later analysis reported the same platform for the roughly 120 validation repertoires and the roughly 700 first-cohort repertoires. Study-level points and caveats: That first-cohort TCR clusters tended to co-occur in the 90 to 150 validation repertoires was found in a later analysis. Reports indicated that the classifier achieved high specificity and sensitivity in diagnosing cytomegalovirus status.

A remark on this clone: Its target is not known.

Looked up from germline, CDR1 is SGHTA and CDR2 is FQGTGA. V dropped 4 bases and J dropped 0; count of bases not matched to a gene: 3. CDR3 size: 16 residues. The donors were members of the validation cohort comprising about 130 subjects, separate from the roughly 640-subject first cohort. Repertoires were generated with immunoSEQ multiplex PCR, while TCRdb's copy carries only in-frame clones and drops some. Of 120,000 to 150,000 clones listed, roughly 86% are singletons. This clonotype was sampled from a man between 18 and 35 years old in good health and CMV-seropositive. The sample comprised PBMCs. The chain carries TRBV7-3 and TRBJ1-1; 12 bases line up with TRBD1. The DNA for the CDR3 is TGTGCCAGCAGCTCCGGGACAGGGGGCATGAACACTGAAGCTTTCTTT. Amino acid sequence: CASSSGTGGMNTEAFF. The full variable domain, with the rest looked up from reference TRBV7-3 and TRBJ1-1, is GAGVSQTPSNKVTEKGKYVELRCDPISGHTALYWYRQSLGQGPEFLIYFQGTGAADDSGLPNDRFFAVRPEGSVSTLKIQRTERGDSAVYLCASSSGTGGMNTEAFFGQGTRLTVV.